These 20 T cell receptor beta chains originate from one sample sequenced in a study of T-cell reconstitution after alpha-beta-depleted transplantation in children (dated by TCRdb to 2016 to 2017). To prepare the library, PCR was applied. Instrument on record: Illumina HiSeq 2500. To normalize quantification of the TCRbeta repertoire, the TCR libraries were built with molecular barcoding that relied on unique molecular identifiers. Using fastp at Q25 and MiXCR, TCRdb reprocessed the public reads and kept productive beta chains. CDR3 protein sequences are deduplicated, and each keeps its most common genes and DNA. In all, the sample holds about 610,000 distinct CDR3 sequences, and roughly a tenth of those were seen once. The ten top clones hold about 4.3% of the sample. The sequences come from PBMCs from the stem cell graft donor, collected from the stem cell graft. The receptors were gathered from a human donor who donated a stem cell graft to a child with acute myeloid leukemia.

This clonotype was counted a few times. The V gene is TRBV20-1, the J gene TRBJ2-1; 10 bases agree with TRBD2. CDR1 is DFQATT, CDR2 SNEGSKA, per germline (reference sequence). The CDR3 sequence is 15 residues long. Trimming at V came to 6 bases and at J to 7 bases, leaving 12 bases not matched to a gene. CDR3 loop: CSAGGKREGRNEQFF. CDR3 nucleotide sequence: TGCAGTGCGGGGGGGAAGCGGGAGGGCAGGAATGAGCAGTTCTTC.

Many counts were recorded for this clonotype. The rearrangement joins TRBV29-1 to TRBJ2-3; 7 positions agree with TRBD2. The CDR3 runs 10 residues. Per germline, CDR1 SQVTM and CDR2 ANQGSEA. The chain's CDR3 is CSVGGDTQYF. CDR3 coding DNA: TGCAGTGTGGGGGGGGATACGCAGTATTTT.

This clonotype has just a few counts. The CDR3, as DNA: TGTGCCAGCAGAATTGGGACGACCCACGAGCAGTACTTC. Amino acid sequence: CASRIGTTHEQYF. The chain uses TRBV25-1 and TRBJ2-7; tentatively, D is TRBD1 or TRBD2 (5 bases each). CDR3 length: 13 amino acids. Per germline, CDR1 MGHDK and CDR2 SYGVNS. V dropped 6 bases and J dropped 5 bases, with 14 bases sitting between them.

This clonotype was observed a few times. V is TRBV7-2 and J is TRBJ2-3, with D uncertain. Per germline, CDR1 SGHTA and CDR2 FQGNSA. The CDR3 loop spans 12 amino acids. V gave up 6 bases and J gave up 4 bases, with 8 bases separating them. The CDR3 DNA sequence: TGTGCCAGCAGTGAAGGTCCAGATACGCAGTATTTT. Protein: CASSEGPDTQYF.

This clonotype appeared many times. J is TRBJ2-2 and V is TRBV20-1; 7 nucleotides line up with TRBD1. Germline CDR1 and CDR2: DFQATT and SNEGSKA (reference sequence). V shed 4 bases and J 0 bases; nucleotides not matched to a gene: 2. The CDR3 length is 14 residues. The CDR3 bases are TGCAGTGCTAACAGGGGAGCGAACACCGGGGAGCTGTTTTTT. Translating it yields CSANRGANTGELFF.

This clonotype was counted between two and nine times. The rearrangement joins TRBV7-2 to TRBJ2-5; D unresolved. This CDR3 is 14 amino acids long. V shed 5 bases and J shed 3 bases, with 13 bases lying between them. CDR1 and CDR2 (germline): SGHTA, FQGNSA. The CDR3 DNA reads TGTGCCAGCAGCCCCAGACAAATTAAAGAGACCCAGTACTTC. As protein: CASSPRQIKETQYF.

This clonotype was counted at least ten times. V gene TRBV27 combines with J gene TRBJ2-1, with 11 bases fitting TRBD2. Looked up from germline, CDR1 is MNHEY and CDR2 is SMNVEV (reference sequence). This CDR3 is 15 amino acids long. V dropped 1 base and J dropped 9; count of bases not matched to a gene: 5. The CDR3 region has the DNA TGTGCCAGCAGTTTATTGGGGCTAGCGGGAGGTGAGCAGTTCTTC. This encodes CASSLLGLAGGEQFF.

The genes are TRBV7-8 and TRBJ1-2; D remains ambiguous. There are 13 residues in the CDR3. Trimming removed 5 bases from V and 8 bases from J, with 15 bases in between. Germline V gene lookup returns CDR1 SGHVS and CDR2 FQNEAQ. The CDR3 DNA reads TGTGCCAGCAGCCCCTCTCGTGAGGGAGGCTACACCTTC. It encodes CASSPSREGGYTF. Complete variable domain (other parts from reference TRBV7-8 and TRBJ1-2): GAGVSQSPRYKVAKRGQDVALRCDPISGHVSLFWYQQALGQGPEFLTYFQNEAQLDKSGLPSDRFFAERPEGSVSTLKIQRTQQEDSAVYLCASSPSREGGYTFGSGTRLTVV.

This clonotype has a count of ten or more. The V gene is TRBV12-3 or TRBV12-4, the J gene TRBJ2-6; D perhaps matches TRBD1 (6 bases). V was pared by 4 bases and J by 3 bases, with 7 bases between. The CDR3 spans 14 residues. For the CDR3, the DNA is TGTGCCAGCAGTTCAGGGGTTGGGGCCAACGTCCTGACTTTC. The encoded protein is CASSSGVGANVLTF.

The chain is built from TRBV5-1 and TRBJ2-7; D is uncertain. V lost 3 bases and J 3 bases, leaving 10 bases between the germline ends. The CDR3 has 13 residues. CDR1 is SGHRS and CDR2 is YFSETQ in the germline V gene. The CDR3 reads CASSSGKDYEQYF. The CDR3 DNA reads TGCGCCAGCAGCTCCGGAAAAGACTACGAGCAGTACTTC.

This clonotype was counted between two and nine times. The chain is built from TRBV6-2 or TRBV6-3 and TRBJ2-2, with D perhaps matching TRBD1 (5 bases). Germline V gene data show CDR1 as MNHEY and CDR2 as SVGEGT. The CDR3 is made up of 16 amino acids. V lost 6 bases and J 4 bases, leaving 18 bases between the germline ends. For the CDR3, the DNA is TGTGCCAGCAGCCTCCCCAAAGGTGGGGCCACCGGGGAGCTGTTTTTT. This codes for CASSLPKGGATGELFF.

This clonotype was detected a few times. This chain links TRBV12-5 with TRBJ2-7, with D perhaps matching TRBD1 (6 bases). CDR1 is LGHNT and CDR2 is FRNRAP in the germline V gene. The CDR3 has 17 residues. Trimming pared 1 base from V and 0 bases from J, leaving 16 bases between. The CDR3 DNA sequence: TGTGCTAGTGGTTTGGAAGGGACACCCGACCCCTCCTACGAGCAGTACTTC. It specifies CASGLEGTPDPSYEQYF.

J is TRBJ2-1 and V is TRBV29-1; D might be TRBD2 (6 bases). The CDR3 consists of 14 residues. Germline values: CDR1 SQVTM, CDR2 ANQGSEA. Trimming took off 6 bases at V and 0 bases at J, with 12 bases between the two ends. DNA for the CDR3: TGCAGCGTCACCAAGGGACTCTCCTACAATGAGCAGTTCTTC. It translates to CSVTKGLSYNEQFF.

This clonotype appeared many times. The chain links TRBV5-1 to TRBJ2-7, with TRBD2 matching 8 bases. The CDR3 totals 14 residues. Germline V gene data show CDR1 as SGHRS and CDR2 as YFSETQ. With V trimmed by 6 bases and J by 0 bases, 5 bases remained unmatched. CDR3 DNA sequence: TGCGCCAGCAACCTAGCGGGCCCCTCCTACGAGCAGTACTTC. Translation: CASNLAGPSYEQYF.

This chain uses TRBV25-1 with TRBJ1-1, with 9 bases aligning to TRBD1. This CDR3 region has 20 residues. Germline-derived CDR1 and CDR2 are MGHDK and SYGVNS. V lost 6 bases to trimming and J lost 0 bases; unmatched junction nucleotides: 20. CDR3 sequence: CASSIRNTGGVGEMNTEAFF. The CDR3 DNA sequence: TGTGCCAGCAGCATCAGGAATACAGGGGGCGTCGGGGAAATGAACACTGAAGCTTTCTTT.

The CDR3 sequence: CASSPTGRGNNEQFF. The DNA of the CDR3 is TGCGCCAGCAGTCCAACGGGACGCGGGAACAATGAGCAGTTCTTC. The chain uses TRBV5-1 and TRBJ2-1, with D possibly being TRBD2 (6 bases). With 5 bases removed from V and 5 bases from J, the gap between germline ends came to 17 bases. This CDR3 is built from 15 residues. Germline V gene data show CDR1 as SGHRS and CDR2 as YFSETQ.

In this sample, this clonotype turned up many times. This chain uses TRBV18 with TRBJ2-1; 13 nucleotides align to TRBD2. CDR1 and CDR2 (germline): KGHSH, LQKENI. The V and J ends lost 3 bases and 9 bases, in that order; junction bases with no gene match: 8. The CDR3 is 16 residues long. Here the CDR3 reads CASSPGTSGMSGEQFF. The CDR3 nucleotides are TGTGCCAGCTCACCCGGGACTAGCGGGATGTCAGGTGAGCAGTTCTTC. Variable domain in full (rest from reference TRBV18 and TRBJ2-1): NAGVMQNPRHLVRRRGQEARLRCSPMKGHSHVYWYRQLPEEGLKFMVYLQKENIIDESGMPKERFSAEFPKEGPSILRIQQVVRGDSAAYFCASSPGTSGMSGEQFFGPGTRLTVL.

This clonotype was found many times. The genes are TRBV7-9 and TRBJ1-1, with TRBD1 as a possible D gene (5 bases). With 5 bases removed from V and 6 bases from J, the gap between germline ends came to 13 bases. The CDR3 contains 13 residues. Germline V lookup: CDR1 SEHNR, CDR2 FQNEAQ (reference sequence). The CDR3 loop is CASSPQGIPEAFF. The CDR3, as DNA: TGTGCCAGCAGCCCCCAGGGAATCCCTGAAGCTTTCTTT.

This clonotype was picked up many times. The CDR3 protein is CASIAEGQRFSGANVLTF. CDR3 bases: TGTGCCAGCATCGCTGAGGGACAGAGATTCTCTGGGGCCAACGTCCTGACTTTC. The V call is TRBV11-2, the J call TRBJ2-6, with 7 bases fitting TRBD1. Germline V CDR1 and CDR2: SGHAT, FQNNGV. The ends lost 7 bases at V and 0 bases at J; junction bases unmatched: 12. The CDR3 has 18 amino acids. Using reference TRBV11-2 and TRBJ2-6 for the parts outside the CDR3, the full variable domain is EAGVAQSPRYKIIEKRQSVAFWCNPISGHATLYWYQQILGQGPKLLIQFQNNGVVDDSQLPKDRFSAERLKGVDSTLKIQPAKLEDSAVYLCASIAEGQRFSGANVLTFGAGSRLTVL.

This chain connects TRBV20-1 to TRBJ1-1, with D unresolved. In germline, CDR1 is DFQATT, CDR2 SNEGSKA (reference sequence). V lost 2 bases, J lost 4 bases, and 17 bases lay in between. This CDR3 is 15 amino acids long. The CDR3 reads CSARHRGFGSTEAFF. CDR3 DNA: TGCAGTGCTAGACACCGGGGATTTGGAAGCACTGAAGCTTTCTTT.